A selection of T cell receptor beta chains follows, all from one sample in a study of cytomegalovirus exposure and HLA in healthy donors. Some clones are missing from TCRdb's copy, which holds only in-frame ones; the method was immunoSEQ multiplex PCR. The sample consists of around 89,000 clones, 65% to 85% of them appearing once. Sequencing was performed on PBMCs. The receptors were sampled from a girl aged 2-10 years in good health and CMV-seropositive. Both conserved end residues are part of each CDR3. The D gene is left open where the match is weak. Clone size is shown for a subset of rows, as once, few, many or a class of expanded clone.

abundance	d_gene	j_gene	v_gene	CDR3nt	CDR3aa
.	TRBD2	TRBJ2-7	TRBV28	TGTGCCAGCAGACCTTTCCTAGCGGAACTCTCCTACGAGCAGTACTTC	CASRPFLAELSYEQYF
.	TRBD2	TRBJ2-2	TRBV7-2	TGTGCCAGCAGCTTAAGCGGGGCTACCGGGGAGCTGTTTTTT	CASSLSGATGELFF
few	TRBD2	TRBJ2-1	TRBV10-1	TGCGCCAGCAGTGATTCAGCGGGATACTACAATGAGCAGTTCTTC	CASSDSAGYYNEQFF
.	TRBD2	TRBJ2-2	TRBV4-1	TGCGCCAGCAGCCAGCCCCTAGCGGGAGTAGACACCGGGGAGCTGTTTTTT	CASSQPLAGVDTGELFF
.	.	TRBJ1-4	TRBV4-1	TGCGCCAGCAGCCAAGATAGTCACGGGAGAGGGGCGCCACATGAAAAACTGTTTTTT	CASSQDSHGRGAPHEKLFF
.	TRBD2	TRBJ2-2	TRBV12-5	TGTGCTAGTGGCCAGCCATGGACTAGCGGAAGAGAGCTGTTTTTT	CASGQPWTSGRELFF
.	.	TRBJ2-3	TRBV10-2	TGCGCCAGCAGTGAAAGGGGCGGGAACAGGGGAACAGATACGCAGTATTTT	CASSERGGNRGTDTQYF
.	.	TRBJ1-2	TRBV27	TGTGCCAGCAGTTTCACCCCGGGGTCGACAGGTGGCTACACCTTC	CASSFTPGSTGGYTF
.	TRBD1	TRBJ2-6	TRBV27	TGTGCCAGCAGTTTTATGACAGGGCAGTCTGGGGCCAACGTCCTGACTTTC	CASSFMTGQSGANVLTF
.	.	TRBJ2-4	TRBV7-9	TGTGCCAGCAGCTTAGGAGACATTCAGTACTTC	CASSLGDIQYF
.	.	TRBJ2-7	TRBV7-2	TGTGCCAGCAGTTTTCCTGAGAGGGTGCCTTCTTCCTACGAGCAGTACTTC	CASSFPERVPSSYEQYF
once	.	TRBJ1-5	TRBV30	TGTGCCTGGAGTGTAGGGGTCAGCCCTAGCAATCAGCCCCAGCATTTT	CAWSVGVSPSNQPQHF
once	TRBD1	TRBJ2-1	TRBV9	TGTGCCAGCAGCCTAGGGACAGGGGTTTCGAATGAGCAGTTCTTC	CASSLGTGVSNEQFF
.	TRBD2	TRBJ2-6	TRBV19	TGTGCCAGTACCCGACTGGGGGGAGCGGGAGTTAACTCTGGGGCCAACGTCCTGACTTTC	CASTRLGGAGVNSGANVLTF
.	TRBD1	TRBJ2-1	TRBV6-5	TGTGCCAGCAGTTCGACCCCAGGGGGCTTCTACAATGAGCAGTTCTTC	CASSSTPGGFYNEQFF
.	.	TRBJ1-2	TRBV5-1	TGCGCCAGCAGCTTGGTTCCTCGAGAGAACTATGGCTACACCTTC	CASSLVPRENYGYTF
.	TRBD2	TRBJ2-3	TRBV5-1	TGCGCCAGCAGCTTGGTACTGGCGGGGGGCACAGATACGCAGTATTTT	CASSLVLAGGTDTQYF
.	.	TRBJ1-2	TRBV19	TGTGCCAGTAGTCCGGGACAACCCTACACCTTC	CASSPGQPYTF
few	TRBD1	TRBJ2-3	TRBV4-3	TGCGCCAGCAGCCAAGGCGACAGGGGGGGTACGCAGTATTTT	CASSQGDRGGTQYF
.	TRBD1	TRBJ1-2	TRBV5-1	TGCGCCAGCAGCCGGGACAGATCTAACTATGGCTACACCTTC	CASSRDRSNYGYTF
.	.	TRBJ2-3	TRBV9	TGTGCCAGCAGCGCCTTCGGGACAATTAGCACAGATACGCAGTATTTT	CASSAFGTISTDTQYF
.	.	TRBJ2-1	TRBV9	TGTGCCAGCAGCGTGGGCGGACAGAACAATGAGCAGTTCTTC	CASSVGGQNNEQFF
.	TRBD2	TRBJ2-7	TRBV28	TGTGCCAGCACCGACTTAGCGGGGGGATACGAGCAGTACTTC	CASTDLAGGYEQYF
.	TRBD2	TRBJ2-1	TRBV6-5	TGTGCCAGCAGTTACTCGCCTAGCGGGACCAATGAGCAGTTCTTC	CASSYSPSGTNEQFF
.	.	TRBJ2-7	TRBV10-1	TGCGCCAGCACTCCAGGTACCTCCTTC	CASTPGTSF
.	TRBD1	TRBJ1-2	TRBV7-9	TGTGCCAGCAGCCCGGGACAGGCAAGCTTTAACTATGGCTACACCTTC	CASSPGQASFNYGYTF
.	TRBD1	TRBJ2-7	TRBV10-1	TGCGCCAGCAGTGAAAGGACAGGGGGTACCTACGAGCAGTACTTC	CASSERTGGTYEQYF
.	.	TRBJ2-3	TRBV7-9	TGTGCCAGCAGCTTAGTGATGACTAGCCAGGGGTCAGATACGCAGTATTTT	CASSLVMTSQGSDTQYF
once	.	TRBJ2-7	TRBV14	TGTGCCAGCAGCCAAGCGGGAGTGATCAACGAGCAGTACTTC	CASSQAGVINEQYF